Listed below are T cell receptor beta chains from one sample, sequenced in a study of blood T cells in healthy people across ages. TCRdb ran MiXCR on the 5' RACE reads and lists one entry per CDR3 protein. The top ten hold about a fifth of the sample, which has around 970,000 distinct CDR3 sequences, about 51% seen once. The sequenced sample was blood. These receptors originate from a woman aged 60-75 years in good health. Each CDR3 is given with its conserved first and last residue. D genes are given only for firm matches. Clone sizes are given selectively: once, few, many, or a class where the clone is expanded.

clone_size: NA
d_call: NA
v_call: TRBV29-1
j_call: TRBJ1-1
cdr3_nt: TGCAGCGCGAGGGGCCTGAACACTGAAGCTTTCTTT
cdr3_aa: CSARGLNTEAFF

clone_size: NA
d_call: NA
v_call: TRBV9
j_call: TRBJ1-2
cdr3_nt: TGTGCCTGCAGCCCGCCGACAGGACACTATGGCTACACCTTC
cdr3_aa: CACSPPTGHYGYTF

clone_size: NA
d_call: NA
v_call: TRBV27
j_call: TRBJ1-5
cdr3_nt: TGTGCCAGCAGTTCCACAGGAAATCAGCCCCAGCATTTT
cdr3_aa: CASSSTGNQPQHF

clone_size: NA
d_call: TRBD1
v_call: TRBV7-8
j_call: TRBJ1-2
cdr3_nt: TGTGCCAGCAGCCGCGGACAGGCGACCTATGGCTACACCTTC
cdr3_aa: CASSRGQATYGYTF

clone_size: NA
d_call: TRBD1
v_call: TRBV18
j_call: TRBJ1-2
cdr3_nt: TGTGCCAGCTCAAGGGGACAGCAAGCCTATGGCTACACCTTC
cdr3_aa: CASSRGQQAYGYTF

clone_size: NA
d_call: TRBD1
v_call: TRBV6-2/TRBV6-3
j_call: TRBJ1-2
cdr3_nt: TGTGCCAGCACCTTAACCGGACAGGGGGCGCGCAAGTATGGCTACACCTTC
cdr3_aa: CASTLTGQGARKYGYTF

clone_size: NA
d_call: NA
v_call: TRBV7-2
j_call: TRBJ2-1
cdr3_nt: TGTGCCAGCAGCTTAGACGGATTTGACAATGAGCAGTTCTTC
cdr3_aa: CASSLDGFDNEQFF

clone_size: few
d_call: NA
v_call: TRBV7-9
j_call: TRBJ1-4
cdr3_nt: TGTGCCAGCAGACACGGGACGAATGAAAAACTGTTTTTT
cdr3_aa: CASRHGTNEKLFF

clone_size: NA
d_call: NA
v_call: TRBV12-3/TRBV12-4
j_call: TRBJ2-1
cdr3_nt: TGTGCCAGCAGTCTCCCGGGTCCGACGGCCTACAATGAGCAGTTCTTC
cdr3_aa: CASSLPGPTAYNEQFF

clone_size: many
d_call: TRBD2
v_call: TRBV7-6
j_call: TRBJ2-3
cdr3_nt: TGTGCCAGCAGCCAGGGACTAGCGGGGAGAGATACGCAGTATTTT
cdr3_aa: CASSQGLAGRDTQYF

clone_size: few
d_call: NA
v_call: TRBV4-3
j_call: TRBJ2-7
cdr3_nt: TGCGCCAGCAGCCAACTTACGGGGCCCTACGAGCAGTACTTC
cdr3_aa: CASSQLTGPYEQYF

clone_size: few
d_call: NA
v_call: TRBV7-2
j_call: TRBJ2-7
cdr3_nt: TGTGCCAGCAGCTTAGAGGGCGGGTACTACGAGCAGTACTTC
cdr3_aa: CASSLEGGYYEQYF

clone_size: few
d_call: TRBD2
v_call: TRBV24-1
j_call: TRBJ2-5
cdr3_nt: TGTGCCACCAGTGAGGGAGGGTATAAGTCTAAGACCCAGTACTTC
cdr3_aa: CATSEGGYKSKTQYF

clone_size: few
d_call: TRBD1
v_call: TRBV28
j_call: TRBJ2-5
cdr3_nt: TGTGCCAGCAGAGGTATAGGGGACAGGGCTGCCGAAGAGACCCAGTACTTC
cdr3_aa: CASRGIGDRAAEETQYF

clone_size: NA
d_call: TRBD2
v_call: TRBV4-1
j_call: TRBJ2-2
cdr3_nt: TGCGCCAGCAGCCCCGATCGGCGGGAGGCTTCGAACACCGGGGAGCTGTTTTTT
cdr3_aa: CASSPDRREASNTGELFF

clone_size: NA
d_call: TRBD2
v_call: TRBV7-2
j_call: TRBJ2-2
cdr3_nt: TGTGCCAGCAGCTTGCAGGGACTAGGAACGAACACCGGGGAGCTGTTTTTT
cdr3_aa: CASSLQGLGTNTGELFF

clone_size: NA
d_call: TRBD1
v_call: TRBV4-3
j_call: TRBJ1-6
cdr3_nt: TGCGCCAGCAGCCAAGAATCACAGGGGGCATATTCACCCCTCCACTTT
cdr3_aa: CASSQESQGAYSPLHF

clone_size: NA
d_call: NA
v_call: TRBV11-1
j_call: TRBJ2-7
cdr3_nt: TGTGCCAGCAGCTCATTACCGGGCTACGAGCAGTACTTC
cdr3_aa: CASSSLPGYEQYF

clone_size: few
d_call: NA
v_call: TRBV28
j_call: TRBJ2-6
cdr3_nt: TGTGCCAGCAGTTTAACAGGGGGGGACTCTGGGGCCAACGTCCTGACTTTC
cdr3_aa: CASSLTGGDSGANVLTF

clone_size: NA
d_call: NA
v_call: TRBV28
j_call: TRBJ2-3
cdr3_nt: TGTGCCATCTCGTCGGGGCTAGATACGCAGTATTTT
cdr3_aa: CAISSGLDTQYF